Presented here are 23 T cell receptor beta chains from one specimen sequenced in a study of spatial heterogeneity in lung cancer. Findings of the study overall: Tumors with more nonsynonymous mutations had more expanded intratumoral alpha and beta TCRs.

These TCRs' antigens remain unknown. TCRdb called the 5' RACE reads again in MiXCR, with one record for every CDR3 protein. The sample lists 7,200 or so distinct CDR3 sequences; about 7% were seen once. As for time point: sample taken at primary tumor resection. This specimen consisted of lung tumor tissue, obtained at surgery. Receptors were obtained from a female donor with early-stage non-small cell lung cancer.

This clonotype is termed medium-sized (0.01 to 0.1%). V is TRBV7-9 and J is TRBJ1-2; a possible D gene is TRBD1 (5 bases). CDR1 and CDR2 from the germline V gene are SEHNR and FQNEAQ (reference sequence). The CDR3 loop spans 12 amino acids. V was cut by 3 bases and J by 7 bases, with 9 bases left in between. In nucleotides, the CDR3 is TGTGCCAGCAGCTTTGACAGCACTGGCTACACCTTC. The encoded protein is CASSFDSTGYTF.

Relative to its sample, this clonotype is medium-sized. The CDR3 is CATSDPPPGANVLTF. The CDR3 DNA is TGTGCCACCAGTGATCCCCCACCTGGGGCCAACGTCCTGACTTTC. V gene TRBV24-1 combines with J gene TRBJ2-6; D not resolved. Trimming took 3 bases from V and 2 from J, leaving 7 bases between them. The CDR3 length is 15 residues. Germline CDR1 is KGHDR and CDR2 is SFDVKD.

There are many counts of this clonotype. The gene calls are TRBV18 and TRBJ2-3, with no clear D. Trimming pared 0 bases from V and 1 base from J, leaving 5 bases between. The CDR3 loop spans 14 amino acids. Per germline, CDR1 KGHSH and CDR2 LQKENI. The DNA for the CDR3 is TGTGCCAGCTCACCACCCCCAGGCACAGATACGCAGTATTTT. Protein product: CASSPPPGTDTQYF. Using reference TRBV18 and TRBJ2-3 for the parts outside the CDR3, the full variable domain is NAGVMQNPRHLVRRRGQEARLRCSPMKGHSHVYWYRQLPEEGLKFMVYLQKENIIDESGMPKERFSAEFPKEGPSILRIQQVVRGDSAAYFCASSPPPGTDTQYFGPGTRLTVL.

By sample share, this clonotype is medium-sized (0.01 to 0.1%). The chain recombines TRBV14 with TRBJ2-7; 8 positions match TRBD2. From germline, CDR1 is SGHDN and CDR2 FVKESK. The CDR3 sequence is 14 residues long. The junction had 8 bases not matched to a gene; V was cut back by 4 bases and J by 6 bases. The CDR3 DNA reads as TGTGCCAGCAGCCTCGGGGGGGGCGCCTTCGAGCAGTACTTC. As protein: CASSLGGGAFEQYF. The variable domain in full, with the rest retrieved from reference TRBV14 and TRBJ2-7, is EAGVTQFPSHSVIEKGQTVTLRCDPISGHDNLYWYRRVMGKEIKFLLHFVKESKQDESGMPNNRFLAERTGGTYSTLKVQPAELEDSGVYFCASSLGGGAFEQYFGPGTRLTVT.

In this sample, this clonotype turned up a few times. V and J are TRBV20-1 and TRBJ2-3; possible D gene TRBD2, 7 bases. Trimming took off 3 bases at V and 3 bases at J, with 16 bases between the two ends. This CDR3 is 15 amino acids long. CDR1 is DFQATT, CDR2 SNEGSKA, per germline (reference sequence). CDR3 sequence reads: CSASIEGGWTDTQYF. As DNA, the CDR3 is TGCAGTGCTAGTATAGAGGGGGGGTGGACAGATACGCAGTATTTT.

This clonotype was recorded at least ten times. This rearrangement joins TRBV12-3 or TRBV12-4 to TRBJ2-2; 8 positions agree with TRBD2. The V and J ends lost 6 bases and 1 base, in that order; junction bases with no gene match: 7. The CDR3 has 16 amino acids. The CDR3 sequence is CASSRGGTRNTGELFF. Here the CDR3 DNA reads TGTGCCAGCAGCCGGGGGGGGACTAGGAACACCGGGGAGCTGTTTTTT.

A single count supports this clonotype. This may be a read error, as it is one base from a much larger clone. J is TRBJ2-7 and V is TRBV4-2, with 8 bases identical to TRBD2. Trimming cost V 1 base and J 6 bases; bases outside gene matches: 8. This CDR3 contains 15 residues. Germline assignment: CDR1 LGHNA and CDR2 YNFKEQ. CDR3 loop: CASSQAPGLVVEQYF. CDR3 bases: TGTGCCAGCAGCCAAGCGCCGGGACTAGTGGTCGAGCAGTACTTC.

This clonotype was detected many times. V usage is TRBV4-2 and J usage is TRBJ2-7; D is undetermined. This CDR3 has 11 amino acids. V gave up 3 bases and J gave up 7 bases, with 7 bases separating them. The germline gives CDR1 LGHNA, CDR2 YNFKEQ. CDR3 residues: CASSHEREQYF. CDR3 DNA: TGTGCCAGCAGCCACGAGAGGGAGCAGTACTTC.

The sample holds many counts of this clonotype. The rearrangement joins TRBV3-1 to TRBJ2-1; 11 positions match TRBD2. The CDR3 runs 14 residues. J lost 5 bases, V lost 5 bases, and 2 bases had no gene match. Germline values: CDR1 LGHDT, CDR2 YNNKEL (reference sequence). This chain's CDR3 is CASSKLAGDNEQFF. Here the CDR3 DNA reads TGTGCCAGCAGCAAACTAGCGGGGGACAATGAGCAGTTCTTC.

This clonotype was detected only a few times. The CDR3 here is CASSKQGAHSYNEQFF. Here the CDR3 DNA reads TGTGCCAGCAGCAAACAGGGGGCGCATTCCTACAATGAGCAGTTCTTC. The chain has TRBV5-4 and TRBJ2-1, with TRBD1 matching 9 bases. V shed 4 bases and J 1 base; nucleotides not matched to a gene: 6. This CDR3 is built from 16 residues. Germline CDR1 and CDR2: SGHNT and YYREEE (reference sequence).

By frequency in the sample, this clonotype is medium-sized. The chain carries TRBV7-3 and TRBJ2-1; maybe TRBD1 (6 bases). The germline CDR1 and CDR2 sequences are SGHTA and FQGTGA. The CDR3 loop spans 15 amino acids. The ends were cut back, 0 bases at V and 1 base at J, with 7 bases in the middle. The CDR3 DNA reads TGTGCCAGCAGCTTAACGCAGGGGTCCTACAATGAGCAGTTCTTC. Its translation is CASSLTQGSYNEQFF.

In its sample, this clonotype was seen many times. V usage is TRBV7-9 and J usage is TRBJ2-7; D ambiguous. With 6 bases removed from V and 5 bases from J, the gap between germline ends came to 17 bases. Germline assignment: CDR1 SEHNR and CDR2 FQNEAQ (reference sequence). The CDR3 sequence is 14 residues long. This CDR3 is CASSKGTRSNEQYF. The CDR3 region has the DNA TGTGCCAGCAGTAAAGGTACGCGCTCTAACGAGCAGTACTTC.

Relative to its sample, this clonotype is medium-sized (0.01 to 0.1%). This chain links TRBV5-1 with TRBJ2-1; possibly TRBD1 for D (5 bases). The germline V gene encodes CDR1 SGHRS and CDR2 YFSETQ. The V end was cut by 0 bases, the J end by 5 bases, with 15 bases between. There are 16 residues in the CDR3. CDR3 sequence (DNA): TGCGCCAGCAGCTTGGAGGGGCTAGGCGGCAACAATGAGCAGTTCTTC. Its protein product is CASSLEGLGGNNEQFF.

This clonotype was seen ten or more times. CDR3 bases: TGTGCCAGCAGCAAATGCGGCATAGATCAGCCCCAGCATTTT. Residues: CASSKCGIDQPQHF. V usage is TRBV21-1 and J usage is TRBJ1-5. TRBV21-1 is reported as a pseudogene. The CDR3 sequence is 14 residues long.

This clonotype was observed many times. The J gene is TRBJ2-1, the V gene TRBV5-5; TRBD2 aligns across 7 bases. J gave up 8 bases and V 0 bases, and 8 bases lay outside the gene matches. CDR1 is SGHKS and CDR2 is YYEKEE in the germline V gene (reference sequence). The CDR3 runs to 15 residues. The CDR3 sequence is CASSLVGEGLDEQFF. The CDR3, as DNA: TGTGCCAGCAGCTTGGTGGGGGAGGGCCTAGATGAGCAGTTCTTC.

This clonotype is labeled as medium-sized. The chain is built from TRBV3-1 and TRBJ1-2; no clear D. CDR3 length: 14 amino acids. Germline CDR1 LGHDT, CDR2 YNNKEL (reference sequence). V lost 0 bases, J lost 4 bases, and 9 bases lay in between. CDR3 nucleotide sequence: TGTGCCAGCAGCCAAGATTTGGGATCCTATGGCTACACCTTC. Amino acids: CASSQDLGSYGYTF.

This clonotype counts as medium-sized. The V and J genes are TRBV3-1 and TRBJ1-1; the D gene is possibly TRBD1 (6 bases). V was pared by 4 bases and J by 5 bases, with 14 bases between. The CDR3 has 14 residues. The germline V gene encodes CDR1 LGHDT and CDR2 YNNKEL (reference sequence). The CDR3 bases are TGTGCCAGCAGCCCCCAGGGGATTGAAACTGAAGCTTTCTTT. Amino acid sequence: CASSPQGIETEAFF.

This clonotype ranks as medium-sized (0.01 to 0.1%). V gene TRBV11-2 combines with J gene TRBJ2-7; D is undetermined. CDR1 and CDR2 from the germline V gene are SGHAT and FQNNGV. The CDR3 extends over 12 amino acids. The V end lost 1 base, the J end lost 4 bases, and 5 bases lay between the germline ends. Written as DNA, the CDR3 is TGTGCCAGCAGCTTAGTGGGGTACGAGCAGTACTTC. Protein: CASSLVGYEQYF.

This clonotype was counted ten times or more. The gene calls are TRBV7-2 and TRBJ2-7; TRBD1 is a possible D gene (6 bases). Germline V gene data show CDR1 as SGHTA and CDR2 as FQGNSA. CDR3 length equals 15 residues. Trimming left V 9 bases short and J 2 bases short, with 20 bases between. The CDR3 bases are TGTGCCAGAGCACTCGACAGGCTTCGTCCCTACGAGCAGTACTTC. Its protein product is CARALDRLRPYEQYF.

This clonotype was picked up a small number of times. V usage is TRBV7-2 and J usage is TRBJ2-1; D perhaps matches TRBD2 (7 bases). V was cut by 5 bases and J by 3 bases, with 17 bases left in between. The CDR3 is 16 residues long. Germline V gene sequence: CDR1 SGHTA, CDR2 FQGNSA. Written as DNA, the CDR3 is TGTGCCAGCAGCCCAAAGGGGGGGATCCGCTACAATGAGCAGTTCTTC. Protein product: CASSPKGGIRYNEQFF. The whole variable domain, filled in from reference TRBV7-2 and TRBJ2-1, reads GAGVSQSPSNKVTEKGKDVELRCDPISGHTALYWYRQSLGQGLEFLIYFQGNSAPDKSGLPSDRFSAERTGGSVSTLTIQRTQQEDSAVYLCASSPKGGIRYNEQFFGPGTRLTVL.

The chain combines TRBV3-1 with TRBJ2-7; a weak D match, TRBD2 (5 bases). The germline CDR1 and CDR2 sequences are LGHDT and YNNKEL (reference sequence). CDR3 length: 15 residues. Trimming took 1 base from V and 1 from J, leaving 11 bases between them. CDR3 in amino acids: CASSQGRLGSYEQYF. The DNA for the CDR3 is TGTGCCAGCAGCCAAGGGAGGCTAGGTTCCTACGAGCAGTACTTC.

This sequence joins TRBV10-3 and TRBJ2-3, with a weak D call TRBD2 (5 bases). Trimming cost V 1 base and J 4 bases, with 9 bases left between them. Germline CDR1 reads ENHRY; CDR2 reads SYGVKD. The CDR3 is made up of 14 amino acids. CDR3 in DNA: TGTGCCATCAGTGAGTTCTTCGGGGCAGATACGCAGTATTTT. This translates into CAISEFFGADTQYF.

By share, this clonotype ranks as medium-sized (0.01 to 0.1%). The chain uses TRBV7-6 and TRBJ2-1; D is undetermined. Germline-derived CDR1 and CDR2 are SGHVS and FNYEAQ. The CDR3 sequence is 14 residues long. V lost 2 bases and J 4 bases, leaving 9 bases between the germline ends. CDR3 in amino acids: CASSLLANYNEQFF. The CDR3 DNA follows: TGTGCCAGCAGCTTATTAGCTAATTACAATGAGCAGTTCTTC.